This is a list of T cell receptor beta chains from one sample in a study of blood T cell repertoires in COVID-19. Assay used: immunoSEQ multiplex PCR; TCRdb lists only in-frame clones, some missing. The sample carries hundreds of thousands of clones, over 80% recorded once. Sequenced: PBMCs or T cells enriched from blood (not recorded which). All receptors come from a woman under 30 who had recovered from COVID-19. The CDR3 runs from the conserved cysteine through the conserved F or W. A D gene is named only where the DNA matches it firmly. Where a row states a size, it is once, few, many or the class of an expanded clone; other rows omit it.

j_call	d_call	v_call	clone_size	cdr3_aa	cdr3_nt
TRBJ2-7	.	TRBV12-2	few	CASRLAGRPNYEQYF	TGTGCAAGTCGCTTAGCCGGGAGGCCCAATTACGAGCAGTACTTC
TRBJ1-2	.	TRBV6-5	.	CASSFAGRGYTF	TGTGCCAGCAGTTTTGCAGGGCGGGGCTACACCTTC
TRBJ2-7	TRBD2	TRBV6-5	.	CASRSSGDYEQYF	TGTGCCAGCCGAAGTAGCGGGGACTACGAGCAGTACTTC
TRBJ1-4	.	TRBV4-2	.	CASSQDLSGGNEKLFF	TGTGCCAGCAGCCAAGACCTATCTGGGGGGAATGAAAAACTGTTTTTT
TRBJ1-5	TRBD1	TRBV7-8	once	CASSGTGGNQPQHF	TGTGCCAGCAGCGGTACAGGGGGGAATCAGCCCCAGCATTTT
TRBJ1-5	.	TRBV28	.	CASRSNNQPQHF	TGTGCCAGCCGTTCAAATAATCAGCCCCAGCATTTT
TRBJ1-2	.	TRBV27	.	CASSYQGNYGYTF	TGTGCCAGCAGCTATCAGGGTAACTATGGCTACACCTTC
TRBJ1-6	.	TRBV30	.	CAWSRGTDSPLHF	TGTGCCTGGAGTAGGGGTACAGATTCACCCCTCCACTTT
TRBJ2-7	.	TRBV7-8	.	CASSLADKHEQYF	TGTGCCAGCAGCTTAGCGGACAAGCACGAGCAGTACTTC
TRBJ1-3	TRBD1	TRBV7-9	.	CASSLIEGAAGNTIYF	TGTGCCAGCAGCTTAATAGAGGGGGCGGCTGGAAACACCATATATTTT
TRBJ2-1	.	TRBV6-5	.	CASSYSQAVEEQFF	TGTGCCAGCAGTTACTCACAGGCTGTGGAGGAGCAGTTCTTC
TRBJ1-2	TRBD1	TRBV6-5	.	CASKKDRAPNYGYTF	TGTGCCAGCAAGAAGGACAGGGCCCCAAACTATGGCTACACCTTC
TRBJ2-3	TRBD1	TRBV28	.	CASSIDRGLPDTQYF	TGTGCCAGCAGTATTGACAGGGGGTTGCCAGATACGCAGTATTTT
TRBJ1-2	.	TRBV6-2/TRBV6-3	.	CASSYSRGPPYGYTF	TGTGCCAGCAGTTACAGTAGGGGCCCACCGTATGGCTACACCTTC
TRBJ2-5	.	TRBV11-3	.	CASSPWTVVEAQYF	TGTGCCAGCAGCCCCTGGACCGTCGTGGAGGCCCAGTACTTC
TRBJ2-7	.	TRBV4-2	.	CASSPQGRYEQYF	TGTGCCAGCAGCCCCCAGGGTCGATACGAGCAGTACTTC
TRBJ1-1	TRBD1	TRBV27	few	CASSLEGTGWSEAFF	TGTGCCAGCAGTTTAGAAGGGACAGGGTGGTCTGAAGCTTTCTTT